This T cell receptor (beta chain) stems from a study of shared clonotypes between healthy human individuals. Looking at the study overall: Aged 18 to 49, the donors were a couple of women and a few men. Findings and caveats of the study: Non-shared clonotypes had lower generation probabilities than clonotypes shared by all four sorted-subset donors.

Terminally differentiated effector memory CD45RA+ cells were left out of the naive CD8 fraction, which was CD45RO-negative and positively selected for CCR7. Participating donors were healthy, HIV-negative adults free of recent acute infections or vaccinations. Per germline, CDR1 MGHRA and CDR2 YSYEKL. Trimming at V came to 4 bases and at J to 0 bases, leaving 15 bases not matched to a gene. This CDR3 comprises 18 residues. Clones were read by immunoSEQ multiplex PCR, and TCRdb kept only the in-frame ones, dropping some. The data show more than 2 million clones, just under 95% seen once. This clone was seen just once. Its antigen is not identified.

The rearrangement joins TRBV4-1 to TRBJ2-7; 7 nucleotides line up with TRBD2. The sequence was collected from a man aged 18 to 29 in good health. The material sequenced was naive CD8+ T cells sorted from blood. The CDR3 here is CASSPPFGTTASSYEQYF. CDR3 nucleotides: TGCGCCAGCAGCCCACCTTTTGGGACTACCGCTTCCTCCTACGAGCAGTACTTC.